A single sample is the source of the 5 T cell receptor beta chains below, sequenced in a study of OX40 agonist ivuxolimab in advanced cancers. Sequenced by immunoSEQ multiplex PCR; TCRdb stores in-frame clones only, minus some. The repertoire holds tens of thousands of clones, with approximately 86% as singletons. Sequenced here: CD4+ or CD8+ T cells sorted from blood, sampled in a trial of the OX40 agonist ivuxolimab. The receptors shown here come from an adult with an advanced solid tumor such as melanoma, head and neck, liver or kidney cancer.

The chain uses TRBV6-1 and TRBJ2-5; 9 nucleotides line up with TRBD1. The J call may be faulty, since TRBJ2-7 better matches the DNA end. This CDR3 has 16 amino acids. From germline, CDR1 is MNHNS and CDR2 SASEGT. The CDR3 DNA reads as TGTGCCAGCAGTGCCACACAGGGGGCCCTCTCCTACGAGCAGTACTTC. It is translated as CASSATQGALSYEQYF.

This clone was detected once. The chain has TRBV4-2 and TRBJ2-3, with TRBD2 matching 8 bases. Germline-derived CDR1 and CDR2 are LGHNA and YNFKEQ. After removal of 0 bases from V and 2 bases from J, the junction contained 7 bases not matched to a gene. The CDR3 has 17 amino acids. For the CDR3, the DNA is TGTGCCAGCAGCCAAGATCGGGGGGGCCGCCCCACAGATACGCAGTATTTT. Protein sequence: CASSQDRGGRPTDTQYF.

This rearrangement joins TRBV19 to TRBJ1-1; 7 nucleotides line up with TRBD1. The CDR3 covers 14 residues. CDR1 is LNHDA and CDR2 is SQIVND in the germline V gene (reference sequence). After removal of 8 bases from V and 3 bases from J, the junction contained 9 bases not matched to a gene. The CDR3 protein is CASVETGRDTEAFF. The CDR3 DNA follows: TGTGCCAGTGTTGAGACAGGGAGGGACACTGAAGCTTTCTTT.

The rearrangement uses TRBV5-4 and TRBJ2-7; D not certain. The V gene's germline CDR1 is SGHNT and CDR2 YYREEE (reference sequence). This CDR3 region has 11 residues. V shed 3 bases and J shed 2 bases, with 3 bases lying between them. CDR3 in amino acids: CASSSTYEQYF. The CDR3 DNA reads TGTGCCAGCAGCTCCACCTACGAGCAGTACTTC.

This CDR3 is CATTGAGRNTEAFF. CDR3 nucleotides: TGTGCCACCACCGGAGCCGGCCGAAACACTGAAGCTTTCTTT. V and J are TRBV10-3 and TRBJ1-1; no definite D call. V was clipped by 10 bases and J by 2 bases, with 17 bases between them. This CDR3 is built from 14 residues. Looked up from germline, CDR1 is ENHRY and CDR2 is SYGVKD.